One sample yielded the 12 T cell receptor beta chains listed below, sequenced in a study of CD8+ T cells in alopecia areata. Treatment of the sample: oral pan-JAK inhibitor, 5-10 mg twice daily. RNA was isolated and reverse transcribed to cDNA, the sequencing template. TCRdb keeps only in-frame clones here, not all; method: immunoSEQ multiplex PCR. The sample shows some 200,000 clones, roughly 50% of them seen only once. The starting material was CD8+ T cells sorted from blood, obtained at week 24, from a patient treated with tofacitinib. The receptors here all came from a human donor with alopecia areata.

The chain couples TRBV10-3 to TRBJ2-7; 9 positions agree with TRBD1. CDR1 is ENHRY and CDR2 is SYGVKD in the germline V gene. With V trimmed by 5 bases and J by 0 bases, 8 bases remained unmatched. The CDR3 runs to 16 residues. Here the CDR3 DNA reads TGTGCCATCAGTAACCTTCGGGACAGGGACTCCTACGAGCAGTACTTC. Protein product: CAISNLRDRDSYEQYF.

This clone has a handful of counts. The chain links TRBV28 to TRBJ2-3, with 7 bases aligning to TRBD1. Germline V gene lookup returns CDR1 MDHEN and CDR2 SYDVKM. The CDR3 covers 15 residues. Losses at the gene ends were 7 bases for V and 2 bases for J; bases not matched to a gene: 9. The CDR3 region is CASTEGAAATDTQYF. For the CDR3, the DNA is TGTGCCAGCACCGAGGGGGCCGCTGCCACAGATACGCAGTATTTT. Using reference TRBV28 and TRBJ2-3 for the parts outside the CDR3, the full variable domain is DVKVTQSSRYLVKRTGEKVFLECVQDMDHENMFWYRQDPGLGLRLIYFSYDVKMKEKGDIPEGYSVSREKKERFSLILESASTNQTSMYLCASTEGAAATDTQYFGPGTRLTVL.

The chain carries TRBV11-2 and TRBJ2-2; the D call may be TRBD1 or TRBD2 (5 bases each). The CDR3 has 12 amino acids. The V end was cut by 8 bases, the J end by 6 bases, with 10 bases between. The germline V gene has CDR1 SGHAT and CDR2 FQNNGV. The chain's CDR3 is CASELGAGELFF. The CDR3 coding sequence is TGTGCCAGCGAACTGGGGGCCGGGGAGCTGTTTTTT. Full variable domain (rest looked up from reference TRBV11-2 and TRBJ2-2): EAGVAQSPRYKIIEKRQSVAFWCNPISGHATLYWYQQILGQGPKLLIQFQNNGVVDDSQLPKDRFSAERLKGVDSTLKIQPAKLEDSAVYLCASELGAGELFFGEGSRLTVL.

Here the CDR3 reads CATSRDGTDGYTF. The CDR3 coding sequence is TGTGCCACCAGCAGAGACGGGACAGATGGCTACACCTTC. This chain connects TRBV15 to TRBJ1-2, with 7 bases fitting TRBD1. The V segment lost 0 bases and the J segment 6 bases; nucleotides outside the gene matches: 1. The CDR3 totals 13 residues. Germline V gene lookup returns CDR1 LNHNV and CDR2 YYDKDF (reference sequence).

The CDR3 sequence: CASSWDASFQSGELFF. The CDR3, as DNA: TGTGCCAGCAGTTGGGACGCAAGTTTCCAGTCCGGGGAGCTGTTTTTT. The J gene is TRBJ2-2, the V gene TRBV6-5, with D possibly called TRBD1 or TRBD2 (5 bases each). The CDR3 is 16 residues long. The V end was cut by 4 bases, the J end by 6 bases, with 18 bases between. Germline CDR1 reads MNHEY; CDR2 reads SVGAGI.

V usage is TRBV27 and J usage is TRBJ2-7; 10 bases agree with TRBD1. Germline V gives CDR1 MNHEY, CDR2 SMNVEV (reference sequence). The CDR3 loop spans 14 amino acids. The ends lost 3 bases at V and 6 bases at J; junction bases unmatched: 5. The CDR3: CASSFVRTGGEQYF. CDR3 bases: TGTGCCAGCAGTTTCGTCCGGACAGGGGGCGAGCAGTACTTC.

The CDR3 DNA is TGTGCCAGCAGGGGGGGAGGCACAGATACGCAGTATTTT. Its protein product is CASRGGGTDTQYF. V and J are TRBV9 and TRBJ2-3; tentatively, D is TRBD2 (6 bases). The CDR3 loop spans 13 amino acids. V lost 5 bases and J 1 base, leaving 8 bases between the germline ends. Germline loops: CDR1 SGDLS, CDR2 YYNGEE.

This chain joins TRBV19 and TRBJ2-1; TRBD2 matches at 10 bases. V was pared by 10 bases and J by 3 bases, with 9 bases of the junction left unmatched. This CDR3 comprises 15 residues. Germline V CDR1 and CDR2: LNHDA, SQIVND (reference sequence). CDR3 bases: TGTGCCACCGCGCCTAGCGGGGGTTTCTACAATGAGCAGTTCTTC. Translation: CATAPSGGFYNEQFF.

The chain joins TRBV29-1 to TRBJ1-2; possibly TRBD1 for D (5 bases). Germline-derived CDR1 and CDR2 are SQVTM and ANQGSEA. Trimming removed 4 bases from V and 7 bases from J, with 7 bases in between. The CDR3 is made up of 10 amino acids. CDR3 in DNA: TGCAGCGTTGGAGGGACTGGCTACACCTTC. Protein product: CSVGGTGYTF. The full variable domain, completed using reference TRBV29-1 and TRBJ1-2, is SAVISQKPSRDICQRGTSLTIQCQVDSQVTMMFWYRQQPGQSLTLIATANQGSEATYESGFVIDKFPISRPNLTFSTLTVSNMSPEDSSIYLCSVGGTGYTFGSGTRLTVV.

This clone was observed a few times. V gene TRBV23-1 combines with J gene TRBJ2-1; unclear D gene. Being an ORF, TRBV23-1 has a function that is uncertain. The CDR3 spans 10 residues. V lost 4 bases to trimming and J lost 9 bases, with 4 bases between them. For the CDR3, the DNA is TGCGCCAGCAGTCCGTTTGAGCAGTTCTTC. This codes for CASSPFEQFF.

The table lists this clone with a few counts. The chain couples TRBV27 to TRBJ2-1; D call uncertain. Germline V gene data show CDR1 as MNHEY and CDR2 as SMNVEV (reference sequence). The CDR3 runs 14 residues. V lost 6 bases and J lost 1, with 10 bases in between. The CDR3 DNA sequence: TGTGCCAGCAGGAAACCCGGATCCTACAATGAGCAGTTCTTC. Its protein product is CASRKPGSYNEQFF.

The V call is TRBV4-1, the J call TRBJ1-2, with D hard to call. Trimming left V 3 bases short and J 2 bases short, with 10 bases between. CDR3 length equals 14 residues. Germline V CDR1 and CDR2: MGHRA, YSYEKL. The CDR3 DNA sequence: TGCGCCAGCAGCCAGAAGGAGGGAAACTATGGCTACACCTTC. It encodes CASSQKEGNYGYTF.